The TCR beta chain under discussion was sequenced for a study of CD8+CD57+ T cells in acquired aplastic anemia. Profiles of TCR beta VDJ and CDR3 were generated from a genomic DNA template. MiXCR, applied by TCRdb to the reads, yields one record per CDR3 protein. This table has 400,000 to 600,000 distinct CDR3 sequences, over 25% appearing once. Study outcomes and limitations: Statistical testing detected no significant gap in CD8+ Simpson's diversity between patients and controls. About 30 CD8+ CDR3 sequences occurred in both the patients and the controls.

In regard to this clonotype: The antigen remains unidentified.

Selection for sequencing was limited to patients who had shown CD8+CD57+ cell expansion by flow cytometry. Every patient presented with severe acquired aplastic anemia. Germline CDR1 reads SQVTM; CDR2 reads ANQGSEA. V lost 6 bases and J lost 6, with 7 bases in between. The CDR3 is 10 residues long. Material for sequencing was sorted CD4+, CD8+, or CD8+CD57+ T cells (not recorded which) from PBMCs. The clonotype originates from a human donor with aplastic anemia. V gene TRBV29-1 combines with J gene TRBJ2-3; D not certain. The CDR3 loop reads CSVAWDTQYF. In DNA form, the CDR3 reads TGCAGCGTCGCGTGGGATACGCAGTATTTT.